The source of this T cell receptor beta chain is a study of lymphopenia after photon versus proton radiotherapy. The CDR3 consists of 14 residues. Trimming stripped 4 bases from V and 0 bases from J, with 7 bases between. Germline CDR1 is SGHVS and CDR2 is FNYEAQ. Study-wide findings and caveats: Only patients who died were analyzed for survival; proton advantage is unproven. Post-nadir diversity loss with photons came from oligoclonal expansion, particularly CD8+ Temra cells. Larger post-nadir TCR diversity loss correlated inversely with survival in deceased patients. Under photons, naive T cells and diversity fell while effector/memory populations rose.

To note about this clone: The target antigen is unknown.

The assay was immunoSEQ multiplex PCR, and TCRdb's table has in-frame clones only and misses some. The sample lists about 25,000 clones, over 80% occurring once. V is TRBV7-6 and J is TRBJ1-5; no reliable D call. Sample: peripheral blood, taken from a patient treated with photon-based radiotherapy. The receptor comes from a woman in her fifties or sixties with pancreatic cancer. CDR3 protein: CASSSDGSNQPQHF. The CDR3 nucleotides read TGTGCCAGCAGCTCCGACGGTAGCAATCAGCCCCAGCATTTT.